What follows are 7 T cell receptor beta chains derived from one specimen sequenced in a study of identical twins. TCRdb reanalysed the 5' RACE reads using MiXCR and keeps one entry per CDR3 protein. This sample has fewer than 900,000 distinct CDR3 sequences, with less than 25% found just once. The same data also contributed to another study, on T cells expressing NK-cell markers.

Sequenced material: PBMCs. Receptor source: a woman under 30 in good health.

The genes are TRBV20-1 and TRBJ2-5; D unclear. Per germline, CDR1 DFQATT and CDR2 SNEGSKA (reference sequence). The CDR3 spans 11 residues. The V gene lost 4 bases and the J gene lost 3 bases, with 6 bases spanning the gap. CDR3 nucleotide sequence: TGCAGTGCTACATCGGAAGAGACCCAGTACTTC. Protein sequence: CSATSEETQYF.

The sample holds many counts of this clonotype. The chain has TRBV7-9 and TRBJ1-6; D is undetermined. V was clipped by 4 bases and J by 7 bases, with 11 bases between them. Germline V gene sequence: CDR1 SEHNR, CDR2 FQNEAQ (reference sequence). The length of the CDR3 is 14 residues. CDR3 coding DNA: TGTGCCAGCAGCTCGGATGGGCGGAATTCACCCCTCCACTTT. This translates into CASSSDGRNSPLHF.

The chain carries TRBV20-1 and TRBJ2-5, with D possibly being TRBD1 (5 bases). Trimming removed 1 base at V and 3 bases at J, with 15 bases between. The CDR3 is 15 residues long. Germline V CDR1 and CDR2: DFQATT, SNEGSKA (reference sequence). CDR3 sequence: CSARVRASFEETQYF. CDR3 DNA sequence: TGCAGTGCTAGAGTCAGGGCCAGCTTCGAAGAGACCCAGTACTTC.

The chain couples TRBV20-1 to TRBJ2-1; perhaps TRBD1 as D (9 bases). The germline gives CDR1 DFQATT, CDR2 SNEGSKA (reference sequence). The CDR3 has 18 amino acids. V gave up 1 base and J gave up 10 bases, with 29 bases separating them. DNA of the CDR3: TGCAGTGCTAGAGGGGTTCTTGGACAGGGGAGCGGGAGTCGGGAGCAGTTCTTC. This codes for CSARGVLGQGSGSREQFF.

A few counts support this clonotype. The rearrangement joins TRBV6-5 to TRBJ2-5; possibly TRBD1 or TRBD2 for D (5 bases each). CDR1 MNHEY and CDR2 SVGAGI come from the germline V gene. The CDR3 has 13 residues. The V end lost 1 base, the J end lost 5 bases, and 8 bases lay between the germline ends. CDR3 sequence: CASSYWGSETQYF. The CDR3 DNA reads TGTGCCAGCAGTTACTGGGGGAGCGAGACCCAGTACTTC.

At least ten counts were recorded for this clonotype. The chain combines TRBV20-1 with TRBJ2-5; 16 bases match TRBD2. With V trimmed by 6 bases and J by 5 bases, 9 bases remained unmatched. CDR1 is DFQATT and CDR2 is SNEGSKA in the germline V gene (reference sequence). The CDR3 covers 16 residues. CDR3: CSAGPGLAGGRETQYF. The CDR3 DNA is TGCAGTGCAGGCCCGGGACTAGCGGGGGGGCGGGAGACCCAGTACTTC.

In this sample, this clonotype turned up a few times. The chain couples TRBV27 to TRBJ1-2; TRBD1 matches at 7 bases. V shed 6 bases, J shed 5 bases, and the junction held 9 bases outside the gene matches. CDR1 is MNHEY and CDR2 is SMNVEV in the germline V gene (reference sequence). CDR3 length equals 14 residues. Here the CDR3 DNA reads TGTGCCAGCAGCCCCATCGGACAGGCTTATGGCTACACCTTC. This codes for CASSPIGQAYGYTF.